This TCR beta chain was found in a study of Graves' ophthalmopathy and Graves' hyperthyroidism. Amplification of the TCR beta CDR3 regions used RNA transcripts (as template). HTBI-primed first-round RT-PCR preceded second-round multiplex PCR. TCRdb processed the multiplex PCR reads anew with MiXCR; each CDR3 protein has one entry. The data hold around 600,000 distinct CDR3 sequences, with about 40% observed a single time. This clonotype has a count of ten or more. The germline V gene encodes CDR1 MNHNY and CDR2 SVGAGI (reference sequence). Deletions cut 6 bases from V and 9 bases from J, with 14 bases between. The CDR3 runs 12 residues.

Sequencing was performed on peripheral blood. The TCR comes from an adult man with Graves' ophthalmopathy. This chain uses TRBV6-6 with TRBJ1-1; D call uncertain. This CDR3 reads CASSPPTSQAFF. CDR3 in DNA: TGTGCCAGCAGCCCCCCGACAAGCCAAGCTTTCTTT.